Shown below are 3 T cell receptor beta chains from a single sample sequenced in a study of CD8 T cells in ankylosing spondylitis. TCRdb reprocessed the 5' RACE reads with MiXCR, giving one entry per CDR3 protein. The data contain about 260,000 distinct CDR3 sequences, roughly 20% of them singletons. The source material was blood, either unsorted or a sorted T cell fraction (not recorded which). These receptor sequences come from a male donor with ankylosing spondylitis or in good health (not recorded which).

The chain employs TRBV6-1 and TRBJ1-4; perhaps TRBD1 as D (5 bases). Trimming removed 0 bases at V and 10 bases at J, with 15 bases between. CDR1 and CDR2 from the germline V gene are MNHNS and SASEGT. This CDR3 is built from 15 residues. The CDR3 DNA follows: TGTGCCAGCAGTGAAGCAAGAGGTATCGGGACAAAACTGTTTTTT. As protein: CASSEARGIGTKLFF.

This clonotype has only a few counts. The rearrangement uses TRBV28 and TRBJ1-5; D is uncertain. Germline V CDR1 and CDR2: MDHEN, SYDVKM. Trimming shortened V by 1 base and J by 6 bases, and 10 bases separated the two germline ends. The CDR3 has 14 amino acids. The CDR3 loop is CASSLLEISQPQHF. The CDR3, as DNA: TGTGCCAGCAGTTTATTGGAAATCTCTCAGCCCCAGCATTTT.

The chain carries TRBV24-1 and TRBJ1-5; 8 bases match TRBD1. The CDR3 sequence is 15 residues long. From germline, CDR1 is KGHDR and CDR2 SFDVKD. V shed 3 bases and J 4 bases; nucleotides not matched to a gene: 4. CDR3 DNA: TGTGCCACCAGTGATGGTTACAGGGGGAATCAGCCCCAGCATTTT. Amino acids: CATSDGYRGNQPQHF.